Below, 32 T cell receptor beta chains from the same sample are listed, as sequenced in a study of identical twins. MiXCR was run by TCRdb on the 5' RACE reads, yielding one entry per CDR3 protein. The data show 1.5 million to 2 million distinct CDR3 sequences, roughly a third seen once. Specimen: cord blood. The receptors stem from a newborn girl in good health.

This chain connects TRBV11-2 to TRBJ2-1; 7 bases match TRBD2. Per germline, CDR1 SGHAT and CDR2 FQNNGV. This CDR3 is 14 amino acids long. The junction had 10 bases not matched to a gene; V was cut back by 3 bases and J by 11 bases. The CDR3 DNA follows: TGTGCCAGCAGCTTGGGGGGGAGGGCCCTCAAGCAGTTCTTC. Translation gives CASSLGGRALKQFF.

The V and J genes are TRBV20-1 and TRBJ1-4; D is undetermined. Trimming removed 0 bases at V and 5 bases at J, with 13 bases between. The germline V gene encodes CDR1 DFQATT and CDR2 SNEGSKA (reference sequence). This CDR3 spans 15 amino acids. The CDR3, as DNA: TGCAGTGCTAGAGATCTCGGGAAAGTAAATGAAAAACTGTTTTTT. Residues: CSARDLGKVNEKLFF.

This clonotype was observed a few times. The chain couples TRBV5-1 to TRBJ1-5; 10 positions agree with TRBD1. V was clipped by 0 bases and J by 2 bases; unmatched bases: 14. Germline CDR1 reads SGHRS; CDR2 reads YFSETQ. The CDR3 loop spans 20 amino acids. CDR3 coding DNA: TGCGCCAGCAGCTTGGCGGAATTTACCGGGACAGGGGATGGCAATCAGCCCCAGCATTTT. It yields the protein CASSLAEFTGTGDGNQPQHF.

J is TRBJ1-2 and V is TRBV7-9; no reliable D call. Per the germline V gene, CDR1 is SEHNR and CDR2 is FQNEAQ (reference sequence). V lost 8 bases and J lost 4, with 11 bases in between. The CDR3 runs to 12 residues. As DNA, the CDR3 is TGTGCCAGCTTGGGAGATCCCTATGGCTACACCTTC. Translation: CASLGDPYGYTF. The entire variable domain, with the rest obtained from reference TRBV7-9 and TRBJ1-2, is as follows: DTGVSQNPRHKITKRGQNVTFRCDPISEHNRLYWYRQTLGQGPEFLTYFQNEAQLEKSRLLSDRFSAERPKGSFSTLEIQRTEQGDSAMYLCASLGDPYGYTFGSGTRLTVV.

This clonotype has only a few counts. This sequence joins TRBV25-1 and TRBJ1-1; no reliable D call. Between the trimmed V and J ends, which lost 3 bases and 1 base, there was a span of 12 bases. CDR1 is MGHDK, CDR2 SYGVNS, per germline. CDR3 length: 15 amino acids. In DNA, the CDR3 is TGTGCCAGCAGTGAGAGCGCTCTGGGGAACACTGAAGCTTTCTTT. Translation: CASSESALGNTEAFF.

The V call is TRBV27, the J call TRBJ2-3; 7 bases fit TRBD2. This CDR3 region has 17 residues. CDR1 is MNHEY and CDR2 is SMNVEV in the germline V gene (reference sequence). The junction had 9 bases not matched to a gene; V was cut back by 3 bases and J by 0 bases. The CDR3 here is CASSLGGRIFSTDTQYF. In DNA form, the CDR3 reads TGTGCCAGCAGTTTGGGAGGGCGAATCTTTAGCACAGATACGCAGTATTTT.

J is TRBJ2-7 and V is TRBV2; 7 nucleotides line up with TRBD1. Trimming cost V 4 bases and J 2 bases; bases outside gene matches: 17. The CDR3 is 18 amino acids. The germline V gene encodes CDR1 SNHLY and CDR2 FYNNEI. DNA of the CDR3: TGTGCCAGCAGTGTACCCCGAGCGAGACAGGGTCTCACCTACGAGCAGTACTTC. Its protein is CASSVPRARQGLTYEQYF.

V usage is TRBV27 and J usage is TRBJ2-4; a possible D gene is TRBD1 (6 bases). The J call is in doubt because the DNA end fits TRBJ2-5 better. The germline V gene has CDR1 MNHEY and CDR2 SMNVEV (reference sequence). The CDR3 loop spans 14 amino acids. The CDR3 sequence is CASSLSPIGGTQYF. In nucleotides, the CDR3 is TGTGCCAGCAGTTTATCTCCGATAGGGGGGACCCAGTACTTC.

This clonotype has a handful of counts. The V gene is TRBV28, the J gene TRBJ2-5; TRBD2 aligns across 7 bases. The assigned J gene may be wrong: the sequence end matches TRBJ2-7 better. CDR1 MDHEN and CDR2 SYDVKM come from the germline V gene. This CDR3 region has 11 residues. DNA for the CDR3: TGTGCCAGCACGGTAGCGGGCGAGCAGTACTTC. As protein: CASTVAGEQYF.

This clonotype was seen a few times. The chain has TRBV27 and TRBJ1-2; no reliable D call. Per germline, CDR1 MNHEY and CDR2 SMNVEV (reference sequence). The length of the CDR3 is 13 residues. V was pared by 8 bases and J by 5 bases, with 15 bases between. The CDR3 DNA sequence: TGTGCCAGCGCCCTAAATTCCCCTTATGGCTACACCTTC. It specifies CASALNSPYGYTF.

This clonotype has only one observation. The chain recombines TRBV5-1 with TRBJ2-1; 9 bases are shared with TRBD2. The CDR3 has 15 residues. Unmatched junction bases numbered 7, after V lost 4 bases and J lost 5 bases. The germline gives CDR1 SGHRS, CDR2 YFSETQ. CDR3 nucleotides: TGCGCCAGCAGCCGGGATAGCGGGAGCCACAATGAGCAGTTCTTC. It is translated as CASSRDSGSHNEQFF.

The rearrangement uses TRBV20-1 and TRBJ1-1; D is perhaps TRBD1 (5 bases). The CDR3 loop spans 17 amino acids. V gave up 1 base and J gave up 2 bases, with 20 bases separating them. Per the germline V gene, CDR1 is DFQATT and CDR2 is SNEGSKA (reference sequence). CDR3 residues: CSARVRGREWRNTEAFF. CDR3 bases: TGCAGTGCTAGAGTAAGGGGTCGGGAGTGGAGAAACACTGAAGCTTTCTTT.

The chain recombines TRBV21-1 with TRBJ1-1; the DNA was not compared with TRBD1, the D call given in the table. TRBV21-1 is listed as a pseudogene. CDR3 length equals 14 residues. Written as DNA, the CDR3 is TGTGCCAGCAGCAAAGTGGAGTCGAACAGGGGTGCTTTCTTT. It translates to CASSKVESNRGAFF.

V gene TRBV21-1 combines with J gene TRBJ1-6; no check of the table's D call, TRBD1, against the DNA was made. TRBV21-1 is marked as a pseudogene. CDR3 size: 12 residues. CDR3 loop: CAREGGYSPLHF. The CDR3 bases are TGTGCCCGCGAGGGGGGATATTCACCCCTCCACTTT.

There are a few counts of this clonotype. The rearrangement uses TRBV5-6 and TRBJ2-3, with 10 bases that match TRBD2. This CDR3 region has 15 residues. J gave up 5 bases and V 0 bases, and 3 bases lay outside the gene matches. Germline CDR1 and CDR2: SGHDT and YYEEEE. CDR3 region: CASSLAASGGDTQYF. DNA of the CDR3: TGTGCCAGCAGCTTGGCCGCTAGCGGGGGAGATACGCAGTATTTT. Filled out from reference TRBV5-6 and TRBJ2-3, the complete variable domain reads DAGVTQSPTHLIKTRGQQVTLRCSPKSGHDTVSWYQQALGQGPQFIFQYYEEEERQRGNFPDRFSGHQFPNYSSELNVNALLLGDSALYLCASSLAASGGDTQYFGPGTRLTVL.

In this sample, this clonotype turned up a few times. This rearrangement joins TRBV5-1 to TRBJ1-4; 7 bases agree with TRBD1. The trim removed 2 bases at V and 5 bases at J, leaving 9 bases unmatched. Germline CDR1 is SGHRS and CDR2 is YFSETQ. The CDR3 runs to 16 residues. The CDR3 loop is CASSLTTGASNEKLFF. DNA for the CDR3: TGCGCCAGCAGCTTAACCACAGGGGCTTCGAATGAAAAACTGTTTTTT.

The J gene is TRBJ1-4, the V gene TRBV4-2; tentative D call: TRBD1 (5 bases). Trimming left V 5 bases short and J 4 bases short, with 14 bases between. Germline loops: CDR1 LGHNA, CDR2 YNFKEQ. CDR3 size: 15 residues. CDR3 region: CASSGLGGGNEKLFF. CDR3 bases: TGTGCCAGCAGCGGCCTCGGGGGGGGTAATGAAAAACTGTTTTTT.

CDR3 DNA sequence: TGTGCCATCAGTGAGCTAGGATTCCAGCCCCAGCATTTT. Its protein is CAISELGFQPQHF. This chain joins TRBV10-3 and TRBJ1-5; D call uncertain. Germline V lookup: CDR1 ENHRY, CDR2 SYGVKD. Trimming left V 2 bases short and J 7 bases short, with 9 bases between. The CDR3 is 13 residues long.

V gene TRBV6-5 combines with J gene TRBJ2-1; TRBD1 matches 11 bases. After removal of 1 base from V and 6 bases from J, the junction contained 2 bases not matched to a gene. Germline values: CDR1 MNHEY, CDR2 SVGAGI. The CDR3 extends over 15 amino acids. This CDR3 is CASSYLGTGGNEQFF. In DNA form, the CDR3 reads TGTGCCAGCAGTTACTTGGGGACAGGGGGCAATGAGCAGTTCTTC.

This clonotype has a handful of counts. The germline gene is not matched at one end of the junction; a read error may be the cause. The V gene is TRBV10-3, the J gene TRBJ2-3; D perhaps matches TRBD1 (6 bases). The CDR3 is 14 amino acids. Germline CDR1 and CDR2: ENHRY and SYGVKD. The CDR3 here is CAISERGYTDTQYF. The CDR3 DNA reads as TGTGCCATCAGTGAGAGGGGGTACACAGACACGCAGTATTTT.

The rearrangement links TRBV27 to TRBJ2-1; 10 bases line up with TRBD1. Germline CDR1 MNHEY, CDR2 SMNVEV (reference sequence). V lost 6 bases and J lost 10; bases outside the gene matches: 15. The CDR3 totals 16 residues. DNA of the CDR3: TGTGCCAGCAGCCGGACAGGGGGTTCCTACCTGTACGAGCAGTTCTTC. Its translation: CASSRTGGSYLYEQFF.

The V call is TRBV10-3, the J call TRBJ2-6, with no clear D. This CDR3 comprises 12 residues. Trimming shortened V by 11 bases and J by 0 bases, and 5 bases separated the two germline ends. The germline gives CDR1 ENHRY, CDR2 SYGVKD. The CDR3, as DNA: TGTGCCCTCCACTCTGGGGCCAACGTCCTGACTTTC. Protein product: CALHSGANVLTF.

Ten or more counts support this clonotype. The CDR3 protein is CASNLRPGQGISEQFF. The CDR3 bases are TGTGCCAGCAACCTCCGCCCGGGACAGGGGATTTCTGAGCAGTTCTTC. This rearrangement joins TRBV27 to TRBJ2-1, with TRBD1 identical over 10 bases. CDR1 and CDR2 (germline): MNHEY, SMNVEV (reference sequence). J lost 9 bases, V lost 7 bases, and 15 bases had no gene match. This CDR3 contains 16 residues.

The table lists this clonotype with many counts. The rearrangement links TRBV29-1 to TRBJ2-5; the D gene is possibly TRBD1 (6 bases). Deletions cut 2 bases from V and 0 bases from J, with 16 bases between. The CDR3 loop spans 16 amino acids. The V gene's germline CDR1 is SQVTM and CDR2 ANQGSEA. For the CDR3, the DNA is TGCAGCGTTGAACCGGTGGGGGCCATGTACCAAGAGACCCAGTACTTC. Translation: CSVEPVGAMYQETQYF.

This clonotype was observed a few times. The chain joins TRBV7-9 to TRBJ2-3; 8 positions match TRBD2. The CDR3 has 15 amino acids. Germline assignment: CDR1 SEHNR and CDR2 FQNEAQ (reference sequence). V shed 4 bases and J 6 bases; nucleotides not matched to a gene: 9. The CDR3 DNA reads TGTGCCAGCAGCTCGCTTCGCGGGGGGTCGGATACGCAGTATTTT. This codes for CASSSLRGGSDTQYF. Variable domain in full (rest from reference TRBV7-9 and TRBJ2-3): DTGVSQNPRHKITKRGQNVTFRCDPISEHNRLYWYRQTLGQGPEFLTYFQNEAQLEKSRLLSDRFSAERPKGSFSTLEIQRTEQGDSAMYLCASSSLRGGSDTQYFGPGTRLTVL.

The V and J genes are TRBV4-3 and TRBJ2-1, with 8 positions matching TRBD1. CDR1 and CDR2 (germline): LGHNA, YSLEER. This CDR3 is built from 16 residues. Trimming removed 1 base from V and 3 bases from J; junction bases left unmatched: 5. CDR3 in amino acids: CASSQGRQGLYNEQFF. The CDR3 DNA is TGCGCCAGCAGCCAAGGGCGACAGGGGCTCTACAATGAGCAGTTCTTC.

This sequence joins TRBV6-5 and TRBJ2-2, with 7 nucleotides matching TRBD2. After removal of 2 bases from V and 6 bases from J, the junction contained 6 bases not matched to a gene. Germline V gives CDR1 MNHEY, CDR2 SVGAGI. This CDR3 region has 15 residues. CDR3 amino acids: CASSYGRESAGELFF. The CDR3 DNA reads TGTGCCAGCAGTTACGGGAGGGAGTCGGCCGGGGAGCTGTTTTTT.

The V call is TRBV9, the J call TRBJ2-5; no clear D. Trimming left V 2 bases short and J 11 bases short, with 22 bases between. CDR1 SGDLS and CDR2 YYNGEE come from the germline V gene. The CDR3 length is 15 residues. The CDR3, as DNA: TGTGCCAGCAGCGTCAGATCTGACCCCGGCAATGAGCAGTACTTC. It codes for CASSVRSDPGNEQYF.

This clonotype was seen only a few times. The rearrangement links TRBV10-3 to TRBJ2-1; D might be TRBD1 (5 bases). Germline values: CDR1 ENHRY, CDR2 SYGVKD. The V end was cut by 6 bases, the J end by 10 bases, with 16 bases between. CDR3 length: 13 amino acids. The CDR3 DNA follows: TGTGCCATCAGATTGGGGCTCTGGGGAGAGCAGTTCTTC. Its protein product is CAIRLGLWGEQFF.

This clonotype turned up a few times. The chain couples TRBV7-6 to TRBJ2-7, with 7 bases fitting TRBD1. The germline CDR1 and CDR2 sequences are SGHVS and FNYEAQ. The CDR3 loop spans 15 amino acids. The V segment lost 1 base and the J segment 0 bases; nucleotides outside the gene matches: 3. The CDR3 DNA reads as TGTGCCAGCAGCTTAGGGGACAGTCCCTCCTACGAGCAGTACTTC. It specifies CASSLGDSPSYEQYF.

The table lists this clonotype with a few counts. One junction end disagrees with the germline gene, perhaps due to a read error. The chain has TRBV10-1 and TRBJ2-7; D is perhaps TRBD2 (5 bases). From germline, CDR1 is WNHNN and CDR2 SYGVQD (reference sequence). The CDR3 is 12 amino acids. The CDR3 DNA follows: TGTGCCAGCAGTGACGAGGGTTACGAGCAGTACTTC. Its translation is CASSDEGYEQYF.

This clonotype was observed a few times. V and J are TRBV6-5 and TRBJ2-4; a possible D gene is TRBD2 (6 bases). CDR1 MNHEY and CDR2 SVGAGI come from the germline V gene. The ends were cut back, 2 bases at V and 3 bases at J, with 11 bases in the middle. CDR3 length equals 15 residues. CDR3 sequence (DNA): TGTGCCAGCAGTTACCGCGGGGTTTACAAAAACATTCAGTACTTC. Translation gives CASSYRGVYKNIQYF.